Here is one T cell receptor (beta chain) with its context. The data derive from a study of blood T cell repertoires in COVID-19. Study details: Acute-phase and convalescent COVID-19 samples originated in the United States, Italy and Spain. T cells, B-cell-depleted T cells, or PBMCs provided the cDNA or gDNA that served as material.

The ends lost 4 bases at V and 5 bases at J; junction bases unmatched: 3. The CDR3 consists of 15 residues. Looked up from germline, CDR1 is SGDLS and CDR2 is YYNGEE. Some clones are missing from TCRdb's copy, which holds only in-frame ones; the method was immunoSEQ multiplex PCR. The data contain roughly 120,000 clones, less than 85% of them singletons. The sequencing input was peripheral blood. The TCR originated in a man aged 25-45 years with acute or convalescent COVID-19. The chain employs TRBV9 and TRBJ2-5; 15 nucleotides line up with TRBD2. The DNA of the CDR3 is TGTGCCAGCAGCATCGGACTAGCGGGGGGGGAGACCCAGTACTTC. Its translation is CASSIGLAGGETQYF.